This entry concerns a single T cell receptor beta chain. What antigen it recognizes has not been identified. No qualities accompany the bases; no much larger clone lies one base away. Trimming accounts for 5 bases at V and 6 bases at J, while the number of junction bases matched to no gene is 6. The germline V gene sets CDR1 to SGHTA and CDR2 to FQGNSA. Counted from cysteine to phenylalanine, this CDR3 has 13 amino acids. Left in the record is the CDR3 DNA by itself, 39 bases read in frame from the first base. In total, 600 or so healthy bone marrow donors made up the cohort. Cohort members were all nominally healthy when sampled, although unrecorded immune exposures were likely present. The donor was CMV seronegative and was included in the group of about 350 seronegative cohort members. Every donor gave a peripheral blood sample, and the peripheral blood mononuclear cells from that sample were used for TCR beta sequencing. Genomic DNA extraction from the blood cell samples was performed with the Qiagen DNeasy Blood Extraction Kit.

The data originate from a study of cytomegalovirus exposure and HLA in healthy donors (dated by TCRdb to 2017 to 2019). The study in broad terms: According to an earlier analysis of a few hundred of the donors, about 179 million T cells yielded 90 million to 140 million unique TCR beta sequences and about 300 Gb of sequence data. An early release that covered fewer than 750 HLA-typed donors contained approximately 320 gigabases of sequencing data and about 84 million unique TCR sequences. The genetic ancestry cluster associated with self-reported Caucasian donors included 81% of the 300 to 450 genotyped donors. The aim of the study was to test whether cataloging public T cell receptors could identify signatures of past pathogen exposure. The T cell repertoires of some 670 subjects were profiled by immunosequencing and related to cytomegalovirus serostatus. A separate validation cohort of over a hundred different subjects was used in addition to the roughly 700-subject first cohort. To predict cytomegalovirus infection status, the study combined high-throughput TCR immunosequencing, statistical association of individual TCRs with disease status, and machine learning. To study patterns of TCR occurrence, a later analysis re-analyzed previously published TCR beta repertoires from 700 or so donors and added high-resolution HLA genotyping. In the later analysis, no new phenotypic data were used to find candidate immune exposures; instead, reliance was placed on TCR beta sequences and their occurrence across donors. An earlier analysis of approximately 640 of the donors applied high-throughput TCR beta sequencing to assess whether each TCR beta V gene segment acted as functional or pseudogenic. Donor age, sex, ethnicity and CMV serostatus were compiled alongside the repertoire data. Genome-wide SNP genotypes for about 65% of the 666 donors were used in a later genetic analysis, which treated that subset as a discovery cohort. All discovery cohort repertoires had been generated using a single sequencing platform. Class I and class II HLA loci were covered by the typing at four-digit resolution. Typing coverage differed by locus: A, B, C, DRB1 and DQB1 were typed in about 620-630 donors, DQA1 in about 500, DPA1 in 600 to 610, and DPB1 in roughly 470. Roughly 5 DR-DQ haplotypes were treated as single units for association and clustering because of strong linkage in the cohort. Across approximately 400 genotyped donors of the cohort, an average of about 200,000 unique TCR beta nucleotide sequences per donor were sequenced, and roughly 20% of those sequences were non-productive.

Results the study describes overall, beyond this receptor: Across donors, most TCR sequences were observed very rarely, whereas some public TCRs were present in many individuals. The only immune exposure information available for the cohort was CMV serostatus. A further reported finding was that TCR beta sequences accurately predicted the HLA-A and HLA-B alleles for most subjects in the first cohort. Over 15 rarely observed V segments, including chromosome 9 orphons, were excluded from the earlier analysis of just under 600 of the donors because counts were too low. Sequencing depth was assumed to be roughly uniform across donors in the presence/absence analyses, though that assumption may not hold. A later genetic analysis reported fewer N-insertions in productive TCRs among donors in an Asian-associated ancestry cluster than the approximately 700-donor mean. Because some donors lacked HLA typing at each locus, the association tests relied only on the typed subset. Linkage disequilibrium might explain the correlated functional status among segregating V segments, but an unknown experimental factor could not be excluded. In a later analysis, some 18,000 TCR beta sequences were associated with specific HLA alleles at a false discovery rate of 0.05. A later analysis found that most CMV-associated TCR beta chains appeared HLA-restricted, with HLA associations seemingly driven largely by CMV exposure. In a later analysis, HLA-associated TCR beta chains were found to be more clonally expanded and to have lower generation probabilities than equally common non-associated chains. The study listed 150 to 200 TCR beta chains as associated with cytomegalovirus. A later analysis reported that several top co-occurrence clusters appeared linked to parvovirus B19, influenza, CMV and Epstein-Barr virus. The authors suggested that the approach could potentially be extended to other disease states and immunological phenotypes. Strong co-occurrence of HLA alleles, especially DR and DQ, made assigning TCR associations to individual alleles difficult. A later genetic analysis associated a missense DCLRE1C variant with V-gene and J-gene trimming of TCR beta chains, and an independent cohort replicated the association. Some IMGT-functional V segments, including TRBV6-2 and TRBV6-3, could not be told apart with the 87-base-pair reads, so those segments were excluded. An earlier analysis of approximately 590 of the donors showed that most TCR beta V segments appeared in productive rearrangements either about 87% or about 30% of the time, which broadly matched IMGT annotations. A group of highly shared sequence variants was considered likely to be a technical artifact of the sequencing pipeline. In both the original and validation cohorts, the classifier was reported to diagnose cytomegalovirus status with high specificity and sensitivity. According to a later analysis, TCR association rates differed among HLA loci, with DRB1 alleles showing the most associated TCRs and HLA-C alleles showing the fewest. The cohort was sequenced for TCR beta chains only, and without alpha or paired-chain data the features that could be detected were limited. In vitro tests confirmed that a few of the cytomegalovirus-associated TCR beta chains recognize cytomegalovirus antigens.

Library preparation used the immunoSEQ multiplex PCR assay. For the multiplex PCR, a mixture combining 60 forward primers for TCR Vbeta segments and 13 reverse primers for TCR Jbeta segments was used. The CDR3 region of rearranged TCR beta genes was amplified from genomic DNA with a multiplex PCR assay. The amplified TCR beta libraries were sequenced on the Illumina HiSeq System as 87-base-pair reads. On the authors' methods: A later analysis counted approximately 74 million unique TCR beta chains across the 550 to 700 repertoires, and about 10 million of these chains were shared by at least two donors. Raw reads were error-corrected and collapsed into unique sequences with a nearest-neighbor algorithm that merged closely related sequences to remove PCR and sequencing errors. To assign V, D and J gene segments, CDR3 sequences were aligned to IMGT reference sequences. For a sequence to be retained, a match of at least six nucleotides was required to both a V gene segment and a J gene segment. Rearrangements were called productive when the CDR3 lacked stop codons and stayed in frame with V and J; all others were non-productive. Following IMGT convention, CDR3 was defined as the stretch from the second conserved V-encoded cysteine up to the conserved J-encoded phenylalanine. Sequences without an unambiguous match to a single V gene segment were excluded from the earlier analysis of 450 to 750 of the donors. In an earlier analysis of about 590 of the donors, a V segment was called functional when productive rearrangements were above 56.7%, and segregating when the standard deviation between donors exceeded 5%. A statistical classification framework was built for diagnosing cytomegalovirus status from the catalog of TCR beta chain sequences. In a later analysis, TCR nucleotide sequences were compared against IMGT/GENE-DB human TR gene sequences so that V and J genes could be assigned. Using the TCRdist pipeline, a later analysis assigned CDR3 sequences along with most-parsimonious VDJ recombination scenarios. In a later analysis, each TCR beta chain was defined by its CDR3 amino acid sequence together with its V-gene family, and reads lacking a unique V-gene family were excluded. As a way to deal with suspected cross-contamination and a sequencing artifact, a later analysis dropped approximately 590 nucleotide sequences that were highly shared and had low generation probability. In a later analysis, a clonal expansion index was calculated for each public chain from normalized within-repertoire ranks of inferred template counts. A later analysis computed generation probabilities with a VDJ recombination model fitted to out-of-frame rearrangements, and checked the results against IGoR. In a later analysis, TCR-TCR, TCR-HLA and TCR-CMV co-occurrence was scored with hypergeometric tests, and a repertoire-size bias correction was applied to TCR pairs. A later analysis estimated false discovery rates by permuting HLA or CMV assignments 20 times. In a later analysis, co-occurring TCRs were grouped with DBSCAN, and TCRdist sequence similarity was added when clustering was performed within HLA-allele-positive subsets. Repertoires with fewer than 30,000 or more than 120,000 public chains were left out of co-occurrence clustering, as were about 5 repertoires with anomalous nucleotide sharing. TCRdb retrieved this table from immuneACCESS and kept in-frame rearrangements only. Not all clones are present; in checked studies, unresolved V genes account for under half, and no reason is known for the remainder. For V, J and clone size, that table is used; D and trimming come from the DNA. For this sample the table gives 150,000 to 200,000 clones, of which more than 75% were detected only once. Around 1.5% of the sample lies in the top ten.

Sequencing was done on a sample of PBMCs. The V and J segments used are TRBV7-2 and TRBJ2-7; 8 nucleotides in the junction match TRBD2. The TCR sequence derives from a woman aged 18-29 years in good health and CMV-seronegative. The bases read TGTGCCAGCAGCCTGCGGGGGGAGGTCGAGCAGTACTTC. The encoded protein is CASSLRGEVEQYF.